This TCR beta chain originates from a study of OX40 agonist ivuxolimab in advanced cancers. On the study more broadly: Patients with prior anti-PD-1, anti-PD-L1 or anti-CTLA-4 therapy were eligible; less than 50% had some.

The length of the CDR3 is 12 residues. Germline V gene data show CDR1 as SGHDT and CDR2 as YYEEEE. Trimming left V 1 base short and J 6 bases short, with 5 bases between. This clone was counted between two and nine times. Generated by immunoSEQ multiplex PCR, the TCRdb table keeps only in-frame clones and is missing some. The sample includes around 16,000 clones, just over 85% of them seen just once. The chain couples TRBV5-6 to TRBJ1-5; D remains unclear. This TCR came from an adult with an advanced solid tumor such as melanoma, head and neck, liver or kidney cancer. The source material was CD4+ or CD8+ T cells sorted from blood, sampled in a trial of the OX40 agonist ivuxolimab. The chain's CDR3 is CASSLLSQPQHF. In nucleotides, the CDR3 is TGTGCCAGCAGCTTGCTGAGTCAGCCCCAGCATTTT.